One sample yielded the 28 T cell receptor beta chains listed below, sequenced in a study of T cells in Graves' hyperthyroidism and ophthalmopathy. Amplification of TCR beta CDR3 regions used RNA as the template. HTBI primers drove first-round RT-PCR of the TCR CDR3. MiXCR, applied by TCRdb to the multiplex PCR reads, yields one record per CDR3 protein. The sample contains about 420,000 distinct CDR3 sequences, approximately 15% of which appear only once. Sequenced material: blood. These receptors all come from a woman under 30 with Graves' hyperthyroidism.

This clonotype was found many times. The chain carries TRBV28 and TRBJ1-1; D gene uncertain. Deletions cut 10 bases from V and 1 base from J, with 13 bases between. The CDR3 is made up of 13 amino acids. Germline V CDR1 and CDR2: MDHEN, SYDVKM. DNA for the CDR3: TGTGCCATCATCCCCGCCGCGAACACTGAAGCTTTCTTT. It translates to CAIIPAANTEAFF.

This clonotype was observed at least ten times. J is TRBJ1-6 and V is TRBV12-3 or TRBV12-4, with D uncertain. This CDR3 has 12 amino acids. V dropped 5 bases and J dropped 9 bases, with 8 bases sitting between them. The CDR3 region is CASSLHGSPLHF. The CDR3, as DNA: TGTGCCAGCAGTCTTCATGGTTCACCCCTCCACTTT.

This clonotype was found many times. This CDR3 is CASSHDGSGRKNEQYF. Here the CDR3 DNA reads TGCGCCAGCAGCCACGATGGGAGCGGGAGAAAGAACGAGCAGTACTTC. This rearrangement joins TRBV5-1 to TRBJ2-7; 8 bases align to TRBD2. V shed 4 bases and J 5 bases; nucleotides not matched to a gene: 14. This CDR3 has 16 residues. The germline CDR1 and CDR2 sequences are SGHRS and YFSETQ.

This clonotype was seen repeatedly, ten times or more. The chain uses TRBV5-6 and TRBJ1-2; a possible D gene is TRBD1 (5 bases). This CDR3 has 15 amino acids. The V and J ends lost 1 base and 6 bases respectively, with 16 bases between them. Germline-derived CDR1 and CDR2 are SGHDT and YYEEEE. In nucleotides, the CDR3 is TGTGCCAGCAGCTTGAGCCCGGGGGGAGACGATGGCTACACCTTC. Amino acids: CASSLSPGGDDGYTF.

The rearrangement joins TRBV5-6 to TRBJ2-1, with D possibly TRBD1 on 5 matching bases. The CDR3 is 11 residues long. Germline CDR1 reads SGHDT; CDR2 reads YYEEEE. The V end was cut by 2 bases, the J end by 13 bases, with 10 bases between. The CDR3 sequence: CASSLDRRQFF. CDR3 DNA sequence: TGTGCCAGCAGCTTAGACAGACGCCAGTTCTTC.

The sample holds many counts of this clonotype. The CDR3 protein is CASSQNGRVGTEAFF. In DNA, the CDR3 is TGTGCCAGCAGCCAAAACGGCAGGGTAGGAACTGAAGCTTTCTTT. The chain joins TRBV3-1 to TRBJ1-1; TRBD1 is a possible D gene (5 bases). The germline V gene encodes CDR1 LGHDT and CDR2 YNNKEL (reference sequence). The CDR3 has 15 amino acids. The V end lost 2 bases, the J end lost 5 bases, and 15 bases lay between the germline ends.

The J gene is TRBJ1-2, the V gene TRBV30; D is possibly TRBD1 (5 bases). Germline CDR1 and CDR2: GTSNPN and SVGIG (reference sequence). This CDR3 spans 16 amino acids. The V and J ends lost 3 bases and 0 bases respectively, with 17 bases between them. DNA of the CDR3: TGTGCCTGGAGGGTAACCGGGACGGAAGCTAACTATGGCTACACCTTC. This codes for CAWRVTGTEANYGYTF.

With regard to this clonotype: One end of the junction fails to match germline, which may point to a read error. This chain's CDR3 is CVSSFVAGDGPEAFF. The CDR3 nucleotides are TGTGTCAGCAGCTTCGTCGCCGGGGATGGCCCTGAAGCTTTCTTT. The chain carries TRBV7-2 and TRBJ1-1; no reliable D call. Looked up from germline, CDR1 is SGHTA and CDR2 is FQGNSA. The CDR3 is 15 amino acids.

The chain is built from TRBV11-2 and TRBJ1-1; D not certain. This CDR3 region has 14 residues. Germline V CDR1 and CDR2: SGHAT, FQNNGV. V lost 0 bases and J lost 5, with 10 bases in between. The DNA of the CDR3 is TGTGCCAGCAGCTTAGAGGCAGTAAGGACTGAAGCTTTCTTT. It codes for CASSLEAVRTEAFF.

This clonotype occurred many times. The chain is built from TRBV6-2 or TRBV6-3 and TRBJ2-7; perhaps TRBD1 as D (5 bases). This CDR3 is built from 14 residues. The V end lost 7 bases, the J end lost 8 bases, and 21 bases lay between the germline ends. Germline V gene sequence: CDR1 MNHEY, CDR2 SVGEGT. The CDR3 spells CASTSSPAGRKQYF. For the CDR3, the DNA is TGTGCCAGCACCTCATCGCCGGCAGGGCGGAAGCAGTACTTC.

V gene TRBV19 combines with J gene TRBJ1-1; 8 bases align to TRBD1. Germline-derived CDR1 and CDR2 are LNHDA and SQIVND (reference sequence). V gave up 5 bases and J gave up 2 bases; unmatched junction bases: 10. The CDR3 is 16 amino acids. The CDR3 is CASSSPDRVGNTEAFF. DNA of the CDR3: TGTGCCAGTAGTTCCCCGGACAGGGTGGGAAACACTGAAGCTTTCTTT.

This clonotype was seen ten or more times. The chain joins TRBV30 to TRBJ2-4, with 9 bases identical to TRBD1. Germline values: CDR1 GTSNPN, CDR2 SVGIG (reference sequence). V dropped 4 bases and J dropped 7; count of bases not matched to a gene: 8. The CDR3 sequence is 14 residues long. The chain's CDR3 is CAWTRTGEVNIQYF. CDR3 sequence (DNA): TGTGCCTGGACCCGGACAGGGGAGGTGAACATTCAGTACTTC.

Many counts were recorded for this clonotype. The chain recombines TRBV11-2 with TRBJ2-7; 11 nucleotides match TRBD2. J gave up 0 bases and V 4 bases, and 8 bases lay outside the gene matches. CDR1 and CDR2 (germline): SGHAT, FQNNGV. The CDR3 extends over 17 amino acids. CDR3 region: CASSSGLAGESSYEQYF. The CDR3 nucleotides read TGTGCCAGCAGCTCTGGACTAGCGGGCGAGAGCTCCTACGAGCAGTACTTC. The complete variable domain, with remaining parts taken from reference TRBV11-2 and TRBJ2-7, reads EAGVAQSPRYKIIEKRQSVAFWCNPISGHATLYWYQQILGQGPKLLIQFQNNGVVDDSQLPKDRFSAERLKGVDSTLKIQPAKLEDSAVYLCASSSGLAGESSYEQYFGPGTRLTVT.

The J gene is TRBJ2-2, the V gene TRBV7-3; TRBD2 aligns across 16 bases. V gave up 6 bases and J gave up 4 bases; unmatched junction bases: 8. The germline gives CDR1 SGHTA, CDR2 FQGTGA. The CDR3 has 18 amino acids. The CDR3 DNA is TGTGCCAGCAGATCGGGACTAGCGGGAGGGTGGCCCACCGGGGAGCTGTTTTTT. Its protein product is CASRSGLAGGWPTGELFF.

The V and J genes are TRBV12-3 or TRBV12-4 and TRBJ2-3; 9 nucleotides match TRBD1. The V segment lost 1 base and the J segment 2 bases; nucleotides outside the gene matches: 7. This CDR3 spans 17 amino acids. The CDR3 coding sequence is TGTGCCAGCAGTTTAGAACAGGGGGCTGGTTTCACAGATACGCAGTATTTT. This sequence encodes CASSLEQGAGFTDTQYF.

The gene calls are TRBV18 and TRBJ1-5; 11 bases are a match to TRBD1. The CDR3 is 16 amino acids. Looked up from germline, CDR1 is KGHSH and CDR2 is LQKENI. The ends lost 3 bases at V and 6 bases at J; junction bases unmatched: 7. The CDR3 coding sequence is TGTGCCAGCTCACCCGGACAGGGGGCTTTTCGTCAGCCCCAGCATTTT. Its protein product is CASSPGQGAFRQPQHF.

This clonotype was seen ten or more times. This sequence joins TRBV5-1 and TRBJ2-7; 10 bases are shared with TRBD2. Germline CDR1 SGHRS, CDR2 YFSETQ. The CDR3 runs 14 residues. Trimming cost V 4 bases and J 7 bases; bases outside gene matches: 8. This CDR3 is CASSLLAGAGEQYF. In nucleotides, the CDR3 is TGCGCCAGCAGCCTCCTAGCGGGAGCGGGTGAGCAGTACTTC.

The chain recombines TRBV11-2 with TRBJ2-1; 9 bases are a match to TRBD1. The CDR3 covers 14 residues. In germline, CDR1 is SGHAT, CDR2 FQNNGV. V lost 5 bases, J lost 7 bases, and 6 bases stayed unmatched. CDR3 protein: CASSPRDRVNEQFF. The CDR3 bases are TGTGCCAGCAGCCCGAGGGACAGGGTGAATGAGCAGTTCTTC.

J is TRBJ2-7 and V is TRBV6-1, with D unresolved. The CDR3 totals 16 residues. With 4 bases removed from V and 3 bases from J, the gap between germline ends came to 19 bases. CDR1 MNHNS and CDR2 SASEGT come from the germline V gene. CDR3 sequence (DNA): TGTGCCAGCAGTGCGCTACGAAGTGGCATAAACTACGAGCAGTACTTC. Translation: CASSALRSGINYEQYF.

There are a few counts of this clonotype. V is TRBV7-2 and J is TRBJ1-5; 7 nucleotides align to TRBD1. The CDR3 length is 15 residues. The germline gives CDR1 SGHTA, CDR2 FQGNSA. Trimming took 4 bases from V and 0 from J; bases not matched to a gene: 3. The CDR3: CASSWGQYSNQPQHF. In DNA, the CDR3 is TGTGCCAGCAGCTGGGGACAGTATAGCAATCAGCCCCAGCATTTT.

This clonotype occurred many times. The chain employs TRBV28 and TRBJ2-1; the D gene is possibly TRBD2 (6 bases). CDR1 and CDR2 from the germline V gene are MDHEN and SYDVKM. V lost 2 bases, J lost 0 bases, and 20 bases lay in between. The CDR3 runs 19 residues. The CDR3: CASSLPGLKRLSSYNEQFF. The CDR3 coding sequence is TGTGCCAGCAGTTTACCGGGACTGAAGCGTCTAAGCTCCTACAATGAGCAGTTCTTC.

The rearrangement joins TRBV20-1 to TRBJ1-4; TRBD1 might be the D (5 bases). Trimming stripped 0 bases from V and 3 bases from J, with 11 bases between. Germline CDR1 DFQATT, CDR2 SNEGSKA (reference sequence). The CDR3 sequence is 15 residues long. For the CDR3, the DNA is TGCAGTGCTAGAGATCGCATGGGGGCTAATGAAAAACTGTTTTTT. Encoded protein: CSARDRMGANEKLFF.

The chain links TRBV3-1 to TRBJ2-6, with D possibly matching TRBD2 (5 bases). The CDR3 extends over 14 amino acids. V shed 5 bases and J shed 2 bases, with 7 bases lying between them. Germline CDR1 and CDR2: LGHDT and YNNKEL (reference sequence). CDR3 bases: TGTGCCAGCAGCACCGGGACTGGGGCCAACGTCCTGACTTTC. Translation gives CASSTGTGANVLTF.

The chain links TRBV7-9 to TRBJ1-5, with 7 positions matching TRBD1. CDR3 length equals 14 residues. CDR1 is SEHNR, CDR2 FQNEAQ, per germline (reference sequence). V dropped 4 bases and J dropped 7; count of bases not matched to a gene: 7. The CDR3 region is CASSSTGPGQPQHF. CDR3 DNA sequence: TGTGCCAGCAGCTCGACAGGGCCGGGGCAGCCCCAGCATTTT. The whole variable domain, filled in from reference TRBV7-9 and TRBJ1-5, reads DTGVSQNPRHKITKRGQNVTFRCDPISEHNRLYWYRQTLGQGPEFLTYFQNEAQLEKSRLLSDRFSAERPKGSFSTLEIQRTEQGDSAMYLCASSSTGPGQPQHFGDGTRLSIL.

The chain combines TRBV9 with TRBJ2-7; 8 bases fit TRBD1. Trimming took 0 bases from V and 6 from J; bases not matched to a gene: 11. The CDR3 runs 16 residues. CDR1 SGDLS and CDR2 YYNGEE come from the germline V gene. The CDR3 region has the DNA TGTGCCAGCAGCGTAGACCATGGACAGGGATTTTCCGAGCAGTACTTC. This codes for CASSVDHGQGFSEQYF. Full variable domain (remainder filled in from reference TRBV9 and TRBJ2-7): DSGVTQTPKHLITATGQRVTLRCSPRSGDLSVYWYQQSLDQGLQFLIQYYNGEERAKGNILERFSAQQFPDLHSELNLSSLELGDSALYFCASSVDHGQGFSEQYFGPGTRLTVT.

On this clonotype itself: Its ends do not fully match the called genes, so a read error is possible. V gene TRBV5-1 combines with J gene TRBJ2-3; D is perhaps TRBD1 (5 bases). This CDR3 is built from 13 residues. Germline V lookup: CDR1 SGHRS, CDR2 YFSETQ. The CDR3 DNA is TGCGCCAGCAGCGTCATCCCCACAGGTACGCAGTATTTT. It encodes CASSVIPTGTQYF.

This clonotype was observed at least ten times. This chain joins TRBV7-2 and TRBJ2-5; D ambiguous. The CDR3 is 14 amino acids. V lost 0 bases, J lost 4 bases, and 9 bases lay in between. The germline CDR1 and CDR2 sequences are SGHTA and FQGNSA. CDR3 sequence reads: CASSLAQGGETQYF. CDR3 bases: TGTGCCAGCAGCTTAGCGCAAGGCGGAGAGACCCAGTACTTC.

The CDR3 DNA follows: TGTGCCAGCAGTTTGTTAGGCCAGGGATCCTACGAGCAGTACTTC. It encodes CASSLLGQGSYEQYF. The rearrangement uses TRBV28 and TRBJ2-7; TRBD1 might be the D (5 bases). This CDR3 has 15 amino acids. V was cut by 3 bases and J by 1 base, with 13 bases left in between. Germline CDR1 reads MDHEN; CDR2 reads SYDVKM.